Listed below are T cell receptor beta chains from one sample, sequenced in a study of vaccination and CD4 T cells after COVID-19. From the PCR reads, TCRdb called clonotypes with MiXCR, one entry per CDR3 protein. This sample has 20,000 or so distinct CDR3 sequences, with just over 60% found just once. Sequencing was performed on CD4+ T cells from blood, taken after SARS-CoV-2 vaccination. These receptor sequences come from a human donor who had recovered from COVID-19. Both conserved end residues are part of each CDR3. D genes are given only for firm matches. Only some rows state a clone size, as once, few, many or a class for expanded clones.

NA	TRBV7-9	NA	TRBJ1-2	CASSPLRYGYTF	TGTGCCAGCAGCCCCTTGAGGTATGGCTACACCTTC
NA	TRBV24-1	NA	TRBJ2-3	CATSDFGSSGTDTQYF	TGTGCCACCAGTGATTTCGGGTCCTCTGGCACAGATACGCAGTATTTT
TRBD2	TRBV16	NA	TRBJ2-1	CASSHLREFDNEQFF	TGTGCCAGCAGCCACTTGCGGGAGTTTGACAATGAGCAGTTCTTC
TRBD1	TRBV20-1	medium-sized	TRBJ1-2	CSAKGQGGYGYTF	TGCAGTGCTAAGGGCCAGGGGGGCTATGGCTACACCTTC
NA	TRBV30	NA	TRBJ2-5	CAWSVGGPDETQYF	TGTGCCTGGAGTGTAGGGGGGCCGGACGAGACCCAGTACTTC
NA	TRBV30	NA	TRBJ1-2	CAWTQDRFGGYTF	TGTGCCTGGACCCAGGATCGTTTTGGAGGCTACACCTTC
NA	TRBV2	NA	TRBJ1-5	CASSAASNQPQHF	TGTGCCAGCAGTGCCGCTAGCAATCAGCCCCAGCATTTT
NA	TRBV7-8	few	TRBJ2-2	CASSLASEGTGELFF	TGTGCCAGCAGCTTAGCAAGCGAGGGCACCGGGGAGCTGTTTTTT
NA	TRBV7-9	NA	TRBJ1-5	CASSSTAGDQPQHF	TGTGCCAGCAGTTCGACGGCAGGGGATCAGCCCCAGCATTTT
NA	TRBV6-1	NA	TRBJ1-5	CASRTPGRGDQPQHF	TGTGCCAGCAGGACCCCCGGTAGAGGGGATCAGCCCCAGCATTTT
NA	TRBV9	NA	TRBJ1-1	CASSVGWETEAFF	TGTGCCAGCAGCGTAGGCTGGGAGACTGAAGCTTTCTTT
TRBD2	TRBV15	few	TRBJ2-5	CATSDVGGETQYF	TGTGCCACCAGCGACGTGGGGGGGGAGACCCAGTACTTC
NA	TRBV11-2	NA	TRBJ2-7	CASSLVVGATYEQYF	TGTGCCAGCAGCTTAGTTGTAGGTGCTACCTACGAGCAGTACTTC
NA	TRBV2	NA	TRBJ1-6	CASSGAPYHSPLHF	TGTGCCAGCTCAGGGGCCCCATATCATTCACCCCTCCACTTT
TRBD2	TRBV20-1	NA	TRBJ2-3	CSAVPGLFTDTQYF	TGCAGTGCTGTACCGGGACTATTCACAGATACGCAGTATTTT
TRBD2	TRBV27	NA	TRBJ2-7	CAPAGGEQYF	TGTGCCCCAGCGGGGGGTGAGCAGTACTTC
NA	TRBV6-1	few	TRBJ1-6	CASSDRTANSPLHF	TGTGCCAGCAGTGATAGGACGGCGAATTCACCCCTCCACTTT
NA	TRBV20-1	NA	TRBJ1-5	CSARGGVSNQPQHF	TGCAGTGCTAGAGGAGGGGTTAGCAATCAGCCCCAGCATTTT
NA	TRBV19	NA	TRBJ2-3	CASSGGLGTDTQYF	TGTGCCAGTAGTGGGGGTTTGGGCACAGATACGCAGTATTTT
NA	TRBV7-2	NA	TRBJ1-2	CASSTQGWNYGYTF	TGTGCCAGCAGCACACAGGGCTGGAACTATGGCTACACCTTC
NA	TRBV5-1	NA	TRBJ2-3	CASSLESTVGFPDTQYF	TGCGCCAGCAGCTTGGAGTCTACCGTTGGTTTCCCAGATACGCAGTATTTT
NA	TRBV11-2	NA	TRBJ2-7	CASLGGSYEQYF	TGTGCCAGCCTTGGGGGGTCATACGAGCAGTACTTC
NA	TRBV20-1	NA	TRBJ1-5	CSARDMSYSNQPQHF	TGCAGTGCTAGAGATATGAGCTATAGCAATCAGCCCCAGCATTTT
TRBD2	TRBV5-8	NA	TRBJ2-5	CASSVAGVRGETQYF	TGTGCCAGCAGCGTAGCGGGGGTACGAGGGGAGACCCAGTACTTC
NA	TRBV10-3	once	TRBJ2-1	CAIRAGLGGSDEQFF	TGTGCCATCAGGGCGGGACTCGGAGGGAGCGATGAGCAGTTCTTC
TRBD2	TRBV7-2	NA	TRBJ2-5	CASSLSGSEETQYF	TGTGCCAGCAGCCTTAGCGGGAGTGAGGAGACCCAGTACTTC
TRBD1	TRBV6-1	NA	TRBJ2-1	CASSEPGQNNEQFF	TGTGCCAGCAGTGAACCGGGACAGAACAATGAGCAGTTCTTC
TRBD2	TRBV7-6	NA	TRBJ2-2	CASSLGRSSGRPKNKNTGELFF	TGTGCCAGCAGCTTAGGTCGCTCGAGCGGGAGGCCGAAAAACAAGAACACCGGGGAGCTGTTTTTT